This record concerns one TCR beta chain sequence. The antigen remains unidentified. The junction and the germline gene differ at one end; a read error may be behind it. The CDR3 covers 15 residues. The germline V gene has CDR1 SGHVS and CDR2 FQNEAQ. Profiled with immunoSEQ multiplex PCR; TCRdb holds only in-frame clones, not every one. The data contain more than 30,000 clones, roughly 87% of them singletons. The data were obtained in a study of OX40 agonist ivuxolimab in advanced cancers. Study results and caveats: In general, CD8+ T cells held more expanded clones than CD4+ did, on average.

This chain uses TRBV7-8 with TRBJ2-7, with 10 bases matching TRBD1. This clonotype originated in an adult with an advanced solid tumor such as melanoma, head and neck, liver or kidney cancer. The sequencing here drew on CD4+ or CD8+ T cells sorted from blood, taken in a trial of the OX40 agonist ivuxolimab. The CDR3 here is CANSLGQGGLYEQYF. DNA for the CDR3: TGTGCCAACAGCCTAGGACAGGGGGGCCTCTACGAGCAGTACTTC.